The 31 T cell receptor beta chains below come from one sample, sequenced in a study. TCRdb reprocessed the 5' RACE reads via MiXCR and lists one record per CDR3 protein. The table has over 40,000 distinct CDR3 sequences, over 25% seen once; the top ten hold 4% to 5%. Source material: tumor-infiltrating memory CD4+ T cells sorted from the breast tumor. Sample subset: memory CD4+ T cells, CD4+CD45RO+CD25-. The receptors here all came from a female donor with breast cancer.

The rearrangement uses TRBV5-1 and TRBJ1-1; D is perhaps TRBD1 (6 bases). The CDR3 contains 15 residues. V dropped 1 base and J dropped 3 bases, with 13 bases sitting between them. Germline V gene data show CDR1 as SGHRS and CDR2 as YFSETQ. The CDR3 loop is CASSLTGRGDTEAFF. The CDR3 nucleotides read TGCGCCAGCAGCTTGACAGGGCGAGGGGACACTGAAGCTTTCTTT.

This chain uses TRBV20-1 with TRBJ1-1, with D hard to call. The V end lost 6 bases, the J end lost 0 bases, and 8 bases lay between the germline ends. Germline-derived CDR1 and CDR2 are DFQATT and SNEGSKA (reference sequence). The CDR3 is 12 amino acids. CDR3 bases: TGCAGTGCAAACACGGTGAACACTGAAGCTTTCTTT. Translated, it gives CSANTVNTEAFF.

V is TRBV12-3 or TRBV12-4 and J is TRBJ1-2, with TRBD1 as a possible D gene (6 bases). This CDR3 comprises 15 residues. Trimming took 3 bases from V and 8 from J, leaving 19 bases between them. The CDR3 DNA is TGTGCCAGCAGTTTCCCCTCACAGGGAGTAGTCGGCTACACCTTC. This translates into CASSFPSQGVVGYTF.

The CDR3 nucleotides are TGTGCCAGCAGCTTAGAGGGACTAGCGGGACCCTCCCCTGTTAGGGAGCAGTACTTC. The encoded protein is CASSLEGLAGPSPVREQYF. V gene TRBV7-6 combines with J gene TRBJ2-7; 13 bases map to TRBD2. Per the germline V gene, CDR1 is SGHVS and CDR2 is FNYEAQ. The CDR3 has 19 residues. Losses at the gene ends were 1 base for V and 7 bases for J; bases not matched to a gene: 16.

This chain links TRBV19 with TRBJ2-2; D is perhaps TRBD2 (6 bases). The germline V gene has CDR1 LNHDA and CDR2 SQIVND (reference sequence). V was shortened by 3 bases and J by 4 bases, with 12 bases between the two germline ends. The CDR3 sequence is 15 residues long. CDR3 sequence reads: CASSISGAGTGELFF. The CDR3 DNA reads TGTGCCAGTAGTATTTCGGGAGCGGGCACCGGGGAGCTGTTTTTT.

The genes are TRBV30 and TRBJ2-3; D gene uncertain. Looked up from germline, CDR1 is GTSNPN and CDR2 is SVGIG (reference sequence). Trimming removed 5 bases from V and 0 bases from J, with 6 bases in between. The CDR3 has 12 amino acids. As DNA, the CDR3 is TGTGCCTGGGCGGAGAGCACAGATACGCAGTATTTT. Its protein is CAWAESTDTQYF.

The CDR3 region has the DNA TGTGCCAGCAGTTACTCGATGGCTTACAATGAGCAGTTCTTC. Residues: CASSYSMAYNEQFF. The rearrangement uses TRBV6-2 or TRBV6-3 and TRBJ2-1; D gene uncertain. This CDR3 is built from 14 residues. Germline CDR1 reads MNHEY; CDR2 reads SVGEGT. V was pared by 0 bases and J by 4 bases, with 7 bases between.

Points on this clonotype: A junction boundary mismatches the germline segment, possibly from a read error. CDR3 residues: CASSVGVATNEKLLF. CDR3 bases: TGTGCCAGCAGCGTAGGGGTGGCAACTAATGAAAAACTGCTTTTT. The chain has TRBV9 and TRBJ1-4; D is ambiguous. Germline V lookup: CDR1 SGDLS, CDR2 YYNGEE. The CDR3 is made up of 15 amino acids.

The sample holds a few counts of this clonotype. The rearrangement links TRBV6-2 or TRBV6-3 to TRBJ2-1, with a weak D call TRBD2 (5 bases). Trimming took 7 bases from V and 15 from J, leaving 19 bases between them. The CDR3 has 12 residues. Germline loops: CDR1 MNHEY, CDR2 SVGEGT. The CDR3 loop reads CASTTGSLTRFF. CDR3 coding DNA: TGTGCCAGCACCACGGGATCCCTAACGCGGTTCTTC.

This chain uses TRBV4-1 with TRBJ1-2, with D possibly being TRBD1 (6 bases). Germline V gene lookup returns CDR1 MGHRA and CDR2 YSYEKL. Trimming took 1 base from V and 5 from J, leaving 11 bases between them. The CDR3 is 14 residues long. The CDR3 sequence is CASSQATGIYGYTF. CDR3 bases: TGCGCCAGCAGCCAAGCGACAGGCATATATGGCTACACCTTC.

In regard to this clonotype: A much larger clone is a single base away; this may be a read error. Since no conserved phenylalanine or tryptophan closes the CDR3, a read error is the likely cause. The chain links TRBV7-3 to TRBJ1-1; TRBD1 matches at 8 bases. After removal of 5 bases from V and 1 base from J, the junction contained 9 bases not matched to a gene. The CDR3 runs to 16 residues. Germline V CDR1 and CDR2: SGHTA, FQGTGA. The CDR3 is CASSPPSTGENTEAFV. CDR3 coding DNA: TGTGCCAGCAGCCCACCATCGACAGGGGAGAACACTGAAGCTTTCGTT.

The rearrangement uses TRBV7-3 and TRBJ2-7; TRBD1 is a possible D gene (6 bases). Germline-derived CDR1 and CDR2 are SGHTA and FQGTGA. The length of the CDR3 is 14 residues. V gave up 2 bases and J gave up 5 bases, with 13 bases separating them. The DNA for the CDR3 is TGTGCCAGCAGCTTACACCCACAGGGAAACGAGCAGTACTTC. Protein sequence: CASSLHPQGNEQYF.

Remarks on this clonotype: A much larger clonotype is one base distant, so this may be a read error. This chain joins TRBV5-1 and TRBJ2-7; possibly TRBD1 for D (5 bases). The CDR3 runs to 13 residues. CDR1 is SGHRS and CDR2 is YFSETQ in the germline V gene. CDR3 in amino acids: CAGSIDRINEQYF. The CDR3 DNA sequence: TGCGCCGGCAGCATCGACAGAATCAACGAGCAGTACTTC.

This clonotype was observed a few times. The chain carries TRBV20-1 and TRBJ1-5, with unresolved D. The CDR3 consists of 12 residues. From germline, CDR1 is DFQATT and CDR2 SNEGSKA (reference sequence). The V and J ends lost 6 bases and 8 bases respectively, with 14 bases between them. The CDR3 here is CSAARSFEPQHF. The CDR3 DNA is TGCAGTGCAGCGCGGTCCTTTGAGCCCCAGCATTTT.

Notes on this clonotype: As the CDR3 is not closed by the conserved phenylalanine or tryptophan, this likely results from a read error. The chain carries TRBV29-1 and TRBJ2-5, with 7 nucleotides matching TRBD2. This CDR3 has 15 amino acids. J gave up 5 bases and V 7 bases, and 16 bases lay outside the gene matches. Germline V CDR1 and CDR2: SQVTM, ANQGSEA. The DNA for the CDR3 is TGCAGCGCAGTCTCCCAGATGGCGGGAGCCGAGACCCAGTACTCC. Translated, it gives CSAVSQMAGAETQYS.

The J gene is TRBJ2-3, the V gene TRBV7-6; 8 bases agree with TRBD2. The CDR3 is 16 residues long. J lost 4 bases, V lost 7 bases, and 13 bases had no gene match. In germline, CDR1 is SGHVS, CDR2 FNYEAQ. This chain's CDR3 is CASIPRTGGNSDTQYF. CDR3 sequence (DNA): TGTGCCAGCATACCAAGGACGGGGGGGAATTCAGATACGCAGTATTTT.

This clonotype was counted between two and nine times. V is TRBV9 and J is TRBJ2-3; either TRBD1 or TRBD2 may fit D (5 bases each). CDR3 length equals 14 residues. Trimming shortened V by 0 bases and J by 1 base, and 6 bases separated the two germline ends. Germline-derived CDR1 and CDR2 are SGDLS and YYNGEE. Here the CDR3 DNA reads TGTGCCAGCAGCGTAGTGGGGGGCACAGATACGCAGTATTTT. Its translation is CASSVVGGTDTQYF.

The CDR3 here is CASSLTITDTQYF. Here the CDR3 DNA reads TGTGCCAGCAGCTTGACTATCACAGATACGCAGTATTTT. This chain connects TRBV5-6 to TRBJ2-3; no clear D gene. Germline V CDR1 and CDR2: SGHDT, YYEEEE. The CDR3 is made up of 13 amino acids. With 1 base removed from V and 2 bases from J, the gap between germline ends came to 5 bases.

The chain links TRBV6-1 to TRBJ2-5; D gene ambiguous. Trimming pared 2 bases from V and 4 bases from J, leaving 8 bases between. CDR3 size: 13 residues. Germline CDR1 MNHNS, CDR2 SASEGT. The CDR3 region is CASSELARETQYF. In DNA form, the CDR3 reads TGTGCCAGCAGTGAACTCGCACGAGAGACCCAGTACTTC.

This clonotype was counted between two and nine times. CDR3 nucleotides: TGCAGTGCTAGGAGGCAGGACACCGGGGAGCTGTTTTTT. Residues: CSARRQDTGELFF. The J gene is TRBJ2-2, the V gene TRBV20-1; D unclear. V dropped 3 bases and J dropped 3 bases, with 8 bases sitting between them. Germline-derived CDR1 and CDR2 are DFQATT and SNEGSKA (reference sequence). The CDR3 covers 13 residues.

The CDR3 DNA reads as TGTGCCAGCAGTTTACGTGCACAGGCATATGGACACATTCAGTACTTC. Protein product: CASSLRAQAYGHIQYF. This rearrangement joins TRBV27 to TRBJ2-4; D may be TRBD1 (5 bases). V was cut by 2 bases and J by 8 bases, with 19 bases left in between. CDR1 MNHEY and CDR2 SMNVEV come from the germline V gene (reference sequence). The CDR3 is 16 amino acids.

This clonotype was observed a few times. J is TRBJ2-3 and V is TRBV28; D is uncertain. Trimming shortened V by 5 bases and J by 6 bases, and 9 bases separated the two germline ends. In germline, CDR1 is MDHEN, CDR2 SYDVKM. This CDR3 is built from 12 residues. The CDR3 spells CASSPLSDTQYF. The CDR3 DNA reads TGTGCCAGCAGTCCCTTATCGGATACGCAGTATTTT.

This clonotype was detected a few times. The chain employs TRBV7-3 and TRBJ1-1; no firm D call. Trimming cost V 6 bases and J 0 bases, with 8 bases left between them. This CDR3 comprises 13 residues. From germline, CDR1 is SGHTA and CDR2 FQGTGA. CDR3 protein: CASRLQMNTEAFF. CDR3 nucleotides: TGTGCCAGCAGACTGCAAATGAACACTGAAGCTTTCTTT. The variable domain in full, completed from reference TRBV7-3 and TRBJ1-1, reads GAGVSQTPSNKVTEKGKYVELRCDPISGHTALYWYRQSLGQGPEFLIYFQGTGAADDSGLPNDRFFAVRPEGSVSTLKIQRTERGDSAVYLCASRLQMNTEAFFGQGTRLTVV.

This clonotype was observed a few times. The chain employs TRBV7-9 and TRBJ2-1; no reliable D call. The CDR3 is made up of 8 amino acids. Germline assignment: CDR1 SEHNR and CDR2 FQNEAQ (reference sequence). Deletions cut 5 bases from V and 14 bases from J, with 4 bases between. CDR3 amino acids: CASSPKFF. The CDR3 nucleotides read TGTGCCAGCAGCCCGAAGTTCTTC.

The CDR3 protein is CASSQNGQEETQYF. The CDR3, as DNA: TGTGCCAGCAGCCAGAATGGCCAGGAAGAGACCCAGTACTTC. This sequence joins TRBV3-1 and TRBJ2-5; no definite D call. V shed 3 bases and J shed 3 bases, with 11 bases lying between them. From germline, CDR1 is LGHDT and CDR2 YNNKEL (reference sequence). The CDR3 sequence is 14 residues long.

There are a few counts of this clonotype. The chain recombines TRBV5-4 with TRBJ1-1, with 11 bases identical to TRBD1. The CDR3 extends over 13 amino acids. CDR1 SGHNT and CDR2 YYREEE come from the germline V gene (reference sequence). With V trimmed by 0 bases and J by 11 bases, 3 bases remained unmatched. CDR3 in amino acids: CASSLVGQGAAFF. The CDR3 DNA reads TGTGCCAGCAGCTTGGTAGGACAGGGGGCGGCTTTCTTT.

The chain combines TRBV19 with TRBJ2-2; 9 bases line up with TRBD2. The CDR3 is 18 residues long. Germline CDR1 is LNHDA and CDR2 is SQIVND (reference sequence). V trimming: 7 bases; J trimming: 2 bases; junction bases outside the gene matches: 14. Here the CDR3 DNA reads TGTGCCAGTACCCGGCCACATAGCGGGAGAGGTAACACCGGGGAGCTGTTTTTT. Translating it yields CASTRPHSGRGNTGELFF.

This clonotype has a single count. The V call is TRBV7-6, the J call TRBJ2-5; D is ambiguous. Trimming left V 2 bases short and J 2 bases short, with 6 bases between. This CDR3 is built from 13 residues. Germline V gives CDR1 SGHVS, CDR2 FNYEAQ. For the CDR3, the DNA is TGTGCCAGCAGCTTATCTAGACAAGAGACCCAGTACTTC. It encodes CASSLSRQETQYF.

The V gene is TRBV20-1, the J gene TRBJ2-3; the match to TRBD2 covers 8 bases. J lost 6 bases, V lost 3 bases, and 14 bases had no gene match. This CDR3 comprises 16 residues. Germline assignment: CDR1 DFQATT and CDR2 SNEGSKA (reference sequence). The CDR3 nucleotides are TGCAGTGCTAGTCTCGGGGGGGCAGGAGATACCGATACGCAGTATTTT. This codes for CSASLGGAGDTDTQYF.

By frequency in the sample, this clonotype is medium-sized (0.01 to 0.1%). The J gene is TRBJ1-6, the V gene TRBV4-2; 8 nucleotides align to TRBD1. The germline V gene has CDR1 LGHNA and CDR2 YNFKEQ. Trimming removed 0 bases from V and 8 bases from J; junction bases left unmatched: 3. This CDR3 region has 15 residues. Here the CDR3 reads CASSQDRTGYSPLHF. For the CDR3, the DNA is TGTGCCAGCAGCCAAGACCGGACAGGGTATTCACCCCTCCACTTT.

This clonotype was observed many times. The rearrangement uses TRBV5-1 and TRBJ1-3; the D is unclear. The V gene lost 3 bases and the J gene lost 8 bases, with 9 bases spanning the gap. This CDR3 is 12 amino acids long. The V gene's germline CDR1 is SGHRS and CDR2 YFSETQ. This chain's CDR3 is CASSWDSDTIYF. The CDR3 DNA follows: TGCGCCAGCAGCTGGGATTCTGACACCATATATTTT.